The 8 T cell receptor beta chains given below trace back to one sample, sequenced in a study of shared clonotypes between healthy human individuals. Positive CCR7 selection of CD45RO-negative cells yielded the naive CD8 cells, and terminally differentiated effector memory CD45RA+ cells were excluded. Only in-frame clones appear in the TCRdb table, and some are missing; sequencing was by immunoSEQ multiplex PCR. The sample consists of approximately 1.9 million clones, 90% to 95% of them appearing once. The sequencing sample was made of naive CD8+ T cells from PBMCs. The receptors here all came from a man aged 18 to 30 in good health. Some clones in this sample may be carry-over from other donors' samples.

V gene TRBV18 combines with J gene TRBJ2-7; 9 positions agree with TRBD2. Trimming cost V 7 bases and J 0 bases; bases outside gene matches: 4. The CDR3 has 14 residues. Per germline, CDR1 KGHSH and CDR2 LQKENI. CDR3 amino acids: CASLQREDSYEQYF. As DNA, the CDR3 is TGTGCCAGCTTGCAGCGGGAGGACTCCTACGAGCAGTACTTC.

V usage is TRBV27 and J usage is TRBJ2-6; possible D gene TRBD1, 5 bases. This CDR3 region has 15 residues. Trimming shortened V by 6 bases and J by 1 base, and 10 bases separated the two germline ends. Germline assignment: CDR1 MNHEY and CDR2 SMNVEV (reference sequence). In nucleotides, the CDR3 is TGTGCCAGCAGAGAAAGGGGTTCTGGGGCCAACGTCCTGACTTTC. This sequence encodes CASRERGSGANVLTF.

This rearrangement joins TRBV11-1 to TRBJ2-1; 9 nucleotides agree with TRBD2. This CDR3 region has 16 residues. The germline CDR1 and CDR2 sequences are SGHAT and FQDESV (reference sequence). V lost 1 base and J lost 8; bases outside the gene matches: 9. CDR3 in DNA: TGTGCCAGCAGCTTAGGTGTAGCGGGAGCCAGCGATGAGCAGTTCTTC. It is translated as CASSLGVAGASDEQFF.

Points on this clone: Other DNA sequences in this specimen translate into the identical CDR3. The rearrangement links TRBV7-9 to TRBJ1-1; unclear D gene. Germline V gene lookup returns CDR1 SEHNR and CDR2 FQNEAQ (reference sequence). The CDR3 spans 14 residues. V lost 1 base and J 0 bases, leaving 6 bases between the germline ends. This CDR3 is CASSLVRLNTEAFF. In nucleotides, the CDR3 is TGTGCCAGCAGCTTAGTTCGATTGAACACTGAAGCTTTCTTT.

J is TRBJ2-1 and V is TRBV27; D remains unclear. The germline V gene has CDR1 MNHEY and CDR2 SMNVEV (reference sequence). There are 13 residues in the CDR3. Trimming cost V 7 bases and J 0 bases, with 7 bases left between them. The DNA of the CDR3 is TGTGCCAGCAAACCAGACTCCTACAATGAGCAGTTCTTC. As protein: CASKPDSYNEQFF.

The chain uses TRBV28 and TRBJ1-1; D gene ambiguous. This CDR3 comprises 15 residues. Germline V lookup: CDR1 MDHEN, CDR2 SYDVKM. V gave up 5 bases and J gave up 8 bases, with 21 bases separating them. CDR3 protein: CASSPNVGTRVEAFF. CDR3 DNA: TGTGCCAGCAGTCCCAACGTAGGCACACGGGTAGAAGCTTTCTTT.

The CDR3 region is CASMKGQGTDTQYF. CDR3 in DNA: TGTGCCAGCATGAAGGGACAGGGAACAGATACGCAGTATTTT. This chain uses TRBV6-6 with TRBJ2-3; 9 bases align to TRBD1. Looked up from germline, CDR1 is MNHNY and CDR2 is SVGAGI (reference sequence). The V gene end was trimmed by 7 bases and the J gene end by 3 bases; junction bases not matched to a gene: 5. This CDR3 comprises 14 residues.

The J gene is TRBJ2-7, the V gene TRBV18, with no clear D. The CDR3 has 14 residues. CDR1 KGHSH and CDR2 LQKENI come from the germline V gene. Between the trimmed V and J ends, which lost 3 bases and 3 bases, there was a span of 12 bases. The DNA of the CDR3 is TGTGCCAGCTCACCGGGCAGGCCCTACTACGAGCAGTACTTC. As protein: CASSPGRPYYEQYF. The variable domain in full, with the rest retrieved from reference TRBV18 and TRBJ2-7, is NAGVMQNPRHLVRRRGQEARLRCSPMKGHSHVYWYRQLPEEGLKFMVYLQKENIIDESGMPKERFSAEFPKEGPSILRIQQVVRGDSAAYFCASSPGRPYYEQYFGPGTRLTVT.